This is a list of T cell receptor beta chains from one sample in a study of human T cells and chemical hapten exposure. TCRdb ran MiXCR on the RACE reads and lists one entry per CDR3 protein. Among about 120,000 distinct CDR3 sequences, around 10% were seen once, and the ten largest hold about 1.4%. The sample in question was whole blood, obtained in connection with sensitization to the hapten diphenylcyclopropenone (DPC). The receptor source for this set is a woman aged 45-65 years with alopecia areata. Some clones in this sample may be carry-over from other donors' samples. CDR3s include the opening cysteine and the closing phenylalanine or tryptophan. D genes are given only for firm matches. Clone sizes are given selectively: once, few, many, or a class where the clone is expanded.

v_call: TRBV7-6; clone_size: -; j_call: TRBJ2-1; d_call: TRBD2; cdr3_aa: CASSLAGTSGGLYNEQFF; cdr3_nt: TGTGCCAGCAGCTTAGCCGGGACTAGCGGGGGCCTGTACAATGAGCAGTTCTTC
v_call: TRBV9; clone_size: few; j_call: TRBJ2-3; d_call: TRBD1; cdr3_aa: CASSVQGASPDTQYF; cdr3_nt: TGTGCCAGCAGCGTACAGGGGGCGTCTCCAGATACGCAGTATTTT
v_call: TRBV6-5; clone_size: -; j_call: TRBJ1-2; d_call: -; cdr3_aa: CASSYYSPTRGYGYTF; cdr3_nt: TGTGCCAGCAGTTACTACAGCCCGACGCGAGGCTATGGCTACACCTTC
v_call: TRBV6-1; clone_size: few; j_call: TRBJ1-1; d_call: -; cdr3_aa: CASSLRGLGTEAFF; cdr3_nt: TGTGCCAGCAGTTTGAGGGGACTAGGAACTGAAGCTTTCTTT
v_call: TRBV10-3; clone_size: -; j_call: TRBJ1-1; d_call: -; cdr3_aa: CAISAVYTEAFF; cdr3_nt: TGTGCCATCAGTGCGGTTTACACTGAAGCTTTCTTT
v_call: TRBV11-2; clone_size: -; j_call: TRBJ2-4; d_call: -; cdr3_aa: CASAQGGIQYF; cdr3_nt: TGTGCCAGCGCCCAAGGGGGCATTCAGTACTTC
v_call: TRBV29-1; clone_size: -; j_call: TRBJ1-1; d_call: -; cdr3_aa: CSGEMNTEAFF; cdr3_nt: TGCAGCGGAGAGATGAACACTGAAGCTTTCTTT
v_call: TRBV5-1; clone_size: -; j_call: TRBJ1-2; d_call: TRBD1; cdr3_aa: CASSSTGQVRGNYGYTF; cdr3_nt: TGCGCCAGCAGCTCTACAGGACAGGTTAGAGGCAACTATGGCTACACCTTC
v_call: TRBV24-1; clone_size: -; j_call: TRBJ2-1; d_call: TRBD2; cdr3_aa: CATSVSLAGAQQQFF; cdr3_nt: TGTGCCACCAGTGTCTCACTAGCGGGAGCCCAACAGCAGTTCTTC
v_call: TRBV6-2/TRBV6-3; clone_size: -; j_call: TRBJ1-1; d_call: TRBD1; cdr3_aa: CASRDRDFGVDTEAFF; cdr3_nt: TGTGCCAGCAGGGACAGGGATTTTGGGGTTGACACTGAAGCTTTCTTT
v_call: TRBV6-1; clone_size: few; j_call: TRBJ1-4; d_call: -; cdr3_aa: CASSAGATNEKLFF; cdr3_nt: TGTGCCAGCAGTGCCGGCGCAACTAATGAAAAACTGTTTTTT
v_call: TRBV12-2; clone_size: few; j_call: TRBJ2-7; d_call: -; cdr3_aa: CASRLAPGPSCSYEQYF; cdr3_nt: TGTGCAAGTCGCTTAGCCCCGGGTCCCTCTTGCTCCTACGAGCAGTACTTC
v_call: TRBV28; clone_size: -; j_call: TRBJ2-1; d_call: -; cdr3_aa: CASERSTPYNEQFF; cdr3_nt: TGTGCCAGCGAGAGATCCACCCCCTACAATGAGCAGTTCTTC
v_call: TRBV6-6; clone_size: -; j_call: TRBJ2-3; d_call: TRBD2; cdr3_aa: CASSLDGTSYEETQYF; cdr3_nt: TGTGCCAGCAGCCTAGACGGGACTAGCTACGAGGAAACGCAGTATTTT
v_call: TRBV11-2; clone_size: -; j_call: TRBJ2-7; d_call: TRBD2; cdr3_aa: CASRVAGSTYEQYF; cdr3_nt: TGTGCCAGCAGGGTAGCGGGGTCAACCTACGAGCAGTACTTC
v_call: TRBV4-1; clone_size: -; j_call: TRBJ1-6; d_call: TRBD1; cdr3_aa: CASSQDTGTGRSPLHF; cdr3_nt: TGCGCCAGCAGCCAAGACACCGGGACAGGGAGATCACCCCTCCACTTT
v_call: TRBV6-6; clone_size: many; j_call: TRBJ1-1; d_call: TRBD1; cdr3_aa: CASSHDRAPMNTEAFF; cdr3_nt: TGTGCCAGCAGTCATGACAGGGCCCCCATGAACACTGAAGCTTTCTTT
v_call: TRBV28; clone_size: few; j_call: TRBJ1-1; d_call: -; cdr3_aa: CASSLGGTTEKEAFF; cdr3_nt: TGTGCCAGCAGTTTAGGCGGGACAACCGAGAAGGAAGCTTTCTTT
v_call: TRBV28; clone_size: -; j_call: TRBJ2-7; d_call: -; cdr3_aa: CASSSGRSEQYF; cdr3_nt: TGTGCCAGCAGTTCCGGACGGAGCGAGCAGTACTTC
v_call: TRBV12-3/TRBV12-4; clone_size: many; j_call: TRBJ2-1; d_call: TRBD1; cdr3_aa: CASSSWDRGWGYNEQFF; cdr3_nt: TGTGCCAGCAGTTCCTGGGACAGGGGGTGGGGGTACAATGAGCAGTTCTTC
v_call: TRBV28; clone_size: few; j_call: TRBJ2-3; d_call: TRBD2; cdr3_aa: CASSPWTSGRASDTQYF; cdr3_nt: TGTGCCAGCAGTCCCTGGACTAGCGGGAGGGCGTCGGATACGCAGTATTTT
v_call: TRBV5-5; clone_size: -; j_call: TRBJ2-2; d_call: -; cdr3_aa: CASSLDTNTGELFF; cdr3_nt: TGTGCCAGCAGTTTGGACACAAACACCGGGGAGCTGTTTTTT
v_call: TRBV3-1; clone_size: -; j_call: TRBJ2-1; d_call: -; cdr3_aa: CASSQEPGHTNEQFF; cdr3_nt: TGTGCCAGCAGCCAAGAACCGGGCCATACCAATGAGCAGTTCTTC
v_call: TRBV20-1; clone_size: many; j_call: TRBJ2-3; d_call: -; cdr3_aa: CSARDGSDTQYF; cdr3_nt: TGCAGTGCTAGAGATGGCTCCGATACGCAGTATTTT
v_call: TRBV6-5; clone_size: -; j_call: TRBJ1-4; d_call: -; cdr3_aa: CASSFSTATNEKLFF; cdr3_nt: TGTGCCAGCAGTTTCTCGACGGCAACTAATGAAAAACTGTTTTTT
v_call: TRBV18; clone_size: few; j_call: TRBJ1-1; d_call: TRBD1; cdr3_aa: CASSPSTGGTEAFF; cdr3_nt: TGTGCCAGCTCACCATCAACAGGGGGCACTGAAGCTTTCTTT
v_call: TRBV4-1; clone_size: few; j_call: TRBJ2-7; d_call: -; cdr3_aa: CASSQHGITAGEQYF; cdr3_nt: TGCGCCAGCAGCCAACATGGGATAACAGCTGGCGAGCAGTACTTC
v_call: TRBV14; clone_size: -; j_call: TRBJ1-2; d_call: -; cdr3_aa: CASSQDHARAHGYTF; cdr3_nt: TGTGCCAGCAGCCAAGATCATGCCAGGGCCCATGGCTACACCTTC
v_call: TRBV6-6; clone_size: many; j_call: TRBJ1-3; d_call: TRBD1; cdr3_aa: CASRQGQSGNTIYF; cdr3_nt: TGTGCCAGCAGACAGGGGCAGTCTGGAAACACCATATATTTT
v_call: TRBV12-3/TRBV12-4; clone_size: -; j_call: TRBJ1-1; d_call: -; cdr3_aa: CASSPELNTEAFF; cdr3_nt: TGTGCCAGCAGTCCCGAGTTGAACACTGAAGCTTTCTTT
v_call: TRBV12-3/TRBV12-4; clone_size: -; j_call: TRBJ1-6; d_call: TRBD1; cdr3_aa: CASSTRQGESPLHF; cdr3_nt: TGTGCCAGCAGTACCAGACAGGGAGAGTCACCCCTCCACTTT
v_call: TRBV11-2; clone_size: many; j_call: TRBJ2-2; d_call: TRBD1; cdr3_aa: CASSLDGQGAVTGELFF; cdr3_nt: TGTGCCAGCAGCTTAGATGGACAGGGGGCGGTCACCGGGGAGCTGTTTTTT
v_call: TRBV7-6; clone_size: many; j_call: TRBJ2-1; d_call: -; cdr3_aa: CASSLEGSYNEQFF; cdr3_nt: TGTGCCAGCAGCTTAGAAGGCAGCTACAATGAGCAGTTCTTC
v_call: TRBV3-1; clone_size: many; j_call: TRBJ1-5; d_call: -; cdr3_aa: CASSQGRPTRDSNQPQHF; cdr3_nt: TGTGCCAGCAGCCAAGGGAGGCCAACCAGGGATAGCAATCAGCCCCAGCATTTT
v_call: TRBV12-3/TRBV12-4; clone_size: -; j_call: TRBJ2-4; d_call: -; cdr3_aa: CASSLRGVAKNIQYF; cdr3_nt: TGTGCCAGCAGTTTACGTGGGGTAGCCAAAAACATTCAGTACTTC
v_call: TRBV7-2; clone_size: -; j_call: TRBJ1-2; d_call: -; cdr3_aa: CASSSRRNLSGYTF; cdr3_nt: TGTGCCAGCAGCTCGAGACGGAACCTCTCTGGCTACACCTTC
v_call: TRBV3-1; clone_size: many; j_call: TRBJ2-7; d_call: TRBD2; cdr3_aa: CASSLSGRARYEQYF; cdr3_nt: TGTGCCAGCAGCTTGAGCGGGAGGGCCCGCTACGAGCAGTACTTC
v_call: TRBV6-1; clone_size: many; j_call: TRBJ1-5; d_call: -; cdr3_aa: CASSGGSNQPQHF; cdr3_nt: TGTGCCAGCAGTGGAGGGAGCAATCAGCCCCAGCATTTT
v_call: TRBV7-7; clone_size: few; j_call: TRBJ2-5; d_call: TRBD1; cdr3_aa: CASSRDRLETQYF; cdr3_nt: TGTGCCAGCAGCCGGGACAGGCTAGAGACCCAGTACTTC
v_call: TRBV10-2; clone_size: few; j_call: TRBJ1-2; d_call: -; cdr3_aa: CASSERVQPGEGYTF; cdr3_nt: TGCGCCAGCAGTGAACGGGTCCAACCTGGGGAAGGCTACACCTTC
v_call: TRBV10-2; clone_size: -; j_call: TRBJ1-6; d_call: -; cdr3_aa: CASSESPSSYNSPLHF; cdr3_nt: TGCGCCAGCAGTGAGTCACCGAGCTCCTATAATTCACCCCTCCACTTT
v_call: TRBV12-3/TRBV12-4; clone_size: -; j_call: TRBJ2-1; d_call: -; cdr3_aa: CASSHPGQASNEQFF; cdr3_nt: TGTGCCAGCAGTCATCCGGGACAAGCCTCCAATGAGCAGTTCTTC
v_call: TRBV20-1; clone_size: -; j_call: TRBJ2-6; d_call: -; cdr3_aa: CSATPGWANVLTF; cdr3_nt: TGCAGTGCTACGCCTGGGTGGGCCAACGTCCTGACTTTC